One and the same sample provided the 25 T cell receptor beta chains below, sequenced in a study of blood T cell repertoires in COVID-19. Assay used: immunoSEQ multiplex PCR; TCRdb lists only in-frame clones, some missing. The sample lists more than 250,000 clones, about 90% occurring once. Material for sequencing was peripheral blood. Receptor source: a woman in her 30s who had recovered from COVID-19.

The CDR3 here is CASSLRLAGGYEQFF. The CDR3 nucleotides read TGTGCCAGCAGCTTGCGACTAGCGGGGGGTTATGAGCAGTTCTTC. V and J are TRBV5-4 and TRBJ2-1; 13 bases are a match to TRBD2. With V trimmed by 1 base and J by 8 bases, 3 bases remained unmatched. Germline CDR1 reads SGHNT; CDR2 reads YYREEE (reference sequence). The CDR3 is made up of 15 amino acids. Filled out from reference TRBV5-4 and TRBJ2-1, the complete variable domain reads ETGVTQSPTHLIKTRGQQVTLRCSSQSGHNTVSWYQQALGQGPQFIFQYYREEENGRGNFPPRFSGLQFPNYSSELNVNALELDDSALYLCASSLRLAGGYEQFFGPGTRLTVL.

The chain combines TRBV4-1 with TRBJ2-7; D remains ambiguous. V was shortened by 1 base and J by 1 base, with 8 bases between the two germline ends. CDR3 size: 14 residues. Germline assignment: CDR1 MGHRA and CDR2 YSYEKL. The CDR3 DNA sequence: TGCGCCAGCAGCCAAGCGGTCACTTCCTACGAGCAGTACTTC. Protein product: CASSQAVTSYEQYF.

The rearrangement links TRBV11-2 to TRBJ1-4; the match to TRBD1 covers 9 bases. CDR1 is SGHAT and CDR2 is FQNNGV in the germline V gene. This CDR3 spans 16 amino acids. The V segment lost 0 bases and the J segment 6 bases; nucleotides outside the gene matches: 5. CDR3 sequence (DNA): TGTGCCAGCAGCTTAGATTCTGGGACAGGGTATGAAAAACTGTTTTTT. Its translation is CASSLDSGTGYEKLFF.

The chain is built from TRBV9 and TRBJ1-1, with D perhaps TRBD1 (5 bases). The germline gives CDR1 SGDLS, CDR2 YYNGEE. This CDR3 is 14 amino acids long. Trimming took 0 bases from V and 4 from J, leaving 10 bases between them. The CDR3 region is CASSVDGGATEAFF. The DNA for the CDR3 is TGTGCCAGCAGCGTAGATGGTGGGGCCACTGAAGCTTTCTTT.

The CDR3 DNA reads as TGTGCCAGCAGCTTAATTTATGGGGCGGCCACAGATACGCAGTATTTT. Translated: CASSLIYGAATDTQYF. The J gene is TRBJ2-3, the V gene TRBV11-2; D perhaps matches TRBD1 (5 bases). Germline-derived CDR1 and CDR2 are SGHAT and FQNNGV. The V end was cut by 2 bases, the J end by 2 bases, with 14 bases between. The CDR3 sequence is 16 residues long.

The chain links TRBV5-4 to TRBJ1-2; 7 nucleotides align to TRBD1. The CDR3 has 18 amino acids. With V trimmed by 3 bases and J by 3 bases, 17 bases remained unmatched. Germline assignment: CDR1 SGHNT and CDR2 YYREEE (reference sequence). The CDR3 bases are TGTGCCAGCAGCTATCCGACAGGGCTCCCACGTCTCTACTATGGCTACACCTTC. It encodes CASSYPTGLPRLYYGYTF. Drawing the rest from reference TRBV5-4 and TRBJ1-2, the complete variable domain is ETGVTQSPTHLIKTRGQQVTLRCSSQSGHNTVSWYQQALGQGPQFIFQYYREEENGRGNFPPRFSGLQFPNYSSELNVNALELDDSALYLCASSYPTGLPRLYYGYTFGSGTRLTVV.

The chain links TRBV10-3 to TRBJ2-7; TRBD1 is a possible D gene (7 bases). This CDR3 comprises 15 residues. The germline V gene encodes CDR1 ENHRY and CDR2 SYGVKD. The germline V and J ends were trimmed by 10 bases and 4 bases, with 23 bases remaining between them. The CDR3 spells CATSTMAGGGYEQYF. For the CDR3, the DNA is TGTGCCACCTCCACAATGGCAGGGGGAGGATACGAGCAGTACTTC.

This chain connects TRBV28 to TRBJ1-6; 9 nucleotides line up with TRBD1. The CDR3 contains 15 residues. Germline CDR1 reads MDHEN; CDR2 reads SYDVKM. Germline trimming cut 6 bases from V and 6 bases from J; bases unmatched to any gene: 6. The CDR3 DNA reads as TGTGCCAGCAGACCCCGGGACAGGGTTAATTCACCCCTCCACTTT. Protein sequence: CASRPRDRVNSPLHF.

The rearrangement uses TRBV29-1 and TRBJ2-2, with TRBD2 matching over 9 bases. J gave up 2 bases and V 6 bases, and 10 bases lay outside the gene matches. Germline V gives CDR1 SQVTM, CDR2 ANQGSEA. The length of the CDR3 is 16 residues. CDR3 sequence: CSVNAGGGANTGELFF. The CDR3 DNA sequence: TGCAGCGTGAACGCAGGCGGGGGGGCTAACACCGGGGAGCTGTTTTTT.

V and J are TRBV19 and TRBJ1-1, with 10 positions matching TRBD1. V lost 7 bases and J lost 5; bases outside the gene matches: 7. The CDR3 consists of 14 residues. The germline V gene encodes CDR1 LNHDA and CDR2 SQIVND (reference sequence). CDR3 sequence: CASTPTGGETEAFF. The CDR3 DNA is TGTGCCAGTACCCCGACAGGGGGCGAAACTGAAGCTTTCTTT.

The CDR3 loop reads CASSLDMAASGELFF. Here the CDR3 DNA reads TGTGCCAGCAGCTTGGATATGGCGGCCTCCGGGGAGCTGTTTTTT. This chain uses TRBV5-5 with TRBJ2-2; no definite D call. The CDR3 has 15 amino acids. CDR1 is SGHKS and CDR2 is YYEKEE in the germline V gene (reference sequence). Deletions cut 0 bases from V and 6 bases from J, with 12 bases between.

V is TRBV11-2 and J is TRBJ2-1, with 7 bases lining up with TRBD1. Germline loops: CDR1 SGHAT, CDR2 FQNNGV. This CDR3 has 15 residues. Losses at the gene ends were 5 bases for V and 7 bases for J; bases not matched to a gene: 11. CDR3 nucleotides: TGTGCCAGCAGCCCCCGGGACAGCTCTAAGAATGAGCAGTTCTTC. Translation: CASSPRDSSKNEQFF.

V usage is TRBV19 and J usage is TRBJ1-1; D not resolved. CDR3 length: 13 amino acids. CDR1 is LNHDA and CDR2 is SQIVND in the germline V gene (reference sequence). V lost 2 bases and J 8 bases, leaving 12 bases between the germline ends. The CDR3 DNA sequence: TGTGCCAGTAGTATAATGGCGGGAAGAGAAGCTTTCTTT. Its protein is CASSIMAGREAFF.

This chain joins TRBV28 and TRBJ1-5; weak D call: TRBD1 (5 bases). The germline V gene encodes CDR1 MDHEN and CDR2 SYDVKM. The germline V and J ends were trimmed by 6 bases and 6 bases, with 12 bases remaining between them. The CDR3 totals 13 residues. The CDR3 bases are TGTGCCAGCAGAAGTGGGGGGACTCAGCCCCAGCATTTT. This encodes CASRSGGTQPQHF. The complete variable domain, with remaining parts taken from reference TRBV28 and TRBJ1-5, reads DVKVTQSSRYLVKRTGEKVFLECVQDMDHENMFWYRQDPGLGLRLIYFSYDVKMKEKGDIPEGYSVSREKKERFSLILESASTNQTSMYLCASRSGGTQPQHFGDGTRLSIL.

The chain uses TRBV7-6 and TRBJ1-6; a weak D match, TRBD1 (5 bases). This CDR3 has 13 residues. The germline CDR1 and CDR2 sequences are SGHVS and FNYEAQ. V lost 5 bases, J lost 10 bases, and 12 bases lay in between. The CDR3 bases are TGTGCCAGCAGCCTAAAAGGGGAATCACCCCTCCACTTT. Protein product: CASSLKGESPLHF.

The chain combines TRBV19 with TRBJ1-6; a possible D gene is TRBD1 (5 bases). This CDR3 spans 13 amino acids. Looked up from germline, CDR1 is LNHDA and CDR2 is SQIVND (reference sequence). V dropped 5 bases and J dropped 10 bases, with 12 bases sitting between them. CDR3 amino acids: CASSRDGGSPLHF. The CDR3 DNA is TGTGCCAGTAGTCGGGACGGAGGGTCACCCCTCCACTTT.

The V gene is TRBV13, the J gene TRBJ2-5; 10 bases map to TRBD2. From germline, CDR1 is PRHDT and CDR2 FYEKMQ (reference sequence). The CDR3 runs 17 residues. The V and J ends lost 1 base and 0 bases, in that order; junction bases with no gene match: 5. CDR3 sequence reads: CASSLVGLAGDQETQYF. DNA of the CDR3: TGTGCCAGCAGCTTAGTCGGGCTAGCGGGGGACCAAGAGACCCAGTACTTC.

V usage is TRBV4-2 and J usage is TRBJ1-1; no clear D. The CDR3 is 12 amino acids. Per the germline V gene, CDR1 is LGHNA and CDR2 is YNFKEQ. Trimming removed 6 bases at V and 3 bases at J, with 8 bases between. CDR3 sequence reads: CASRDGDTEAFF. The CDR3 DNA reads as TGTGCCAGCAGGGACGGGGACACTGAAGCTTTCTTT.

This clone was observed a few times. The rearrangement joins TRBV6-5 to TRBJ1-5; 9 nucleotides agree with TRBD1. The CDR3 runs 15 residues. The germline V gene encodes CDR1 MNHEY and CDR2 SVGAGI. V lost 6 bases and J lost 6; bases outside the gene matches: 9. The CDR3 coding sequence is TGTGCCAGCAGGGTAGGGACAGGGATCGTTCAGCCCCAGCATTTT. Residues: CASRVGTGIVQPQHF.

V is TRBV10-3 and J is TRBJ2-5; a possible D gene is TRBD1 (6 bases). CDR1 and CDR2 (germline): ENHRY, SYGVKD. The germline V and J ends were trimmed by 0 bases and 2 bases, with 7 bases remaining between them. The CDR3 covers 14 residues. This CDR3 reads CAISESRGQETQYF. The DNA of the CDR3 is TGTGCCATCAGTGAGTCTAGGGGGCAAGAGACCCAGTACTTC.

J is TRBJ2-2 and V is TRBV24-1; the D gene is possibly TRBD1 (5 bases). Germline lookup yields CDR1 KGHDR and CDR2 SFDVKD. V lost 3 bases and J lost 3, with 10 bases in between. The CDR3 has 15 amino acids. CDR3 protein: CATSDQGAYTGELFF. CDR3 in DNA: TGTGCCACCAGTGATCAAGGGGCCTACACCGGGGAGCTGTTTTTT.

Only one count was recorded for this clone. The V and J genes are TRBV6-5 and TRBJ1-5; 7 bases align to TRBD1. The CDR3 is 14 amino acids. Looked up from germline, CDR1 is MNHEY and CDR2 is SVGAGI. The junction had 7 bases not matched to a gene; V was cut back by 5 bases and J by 6 bases. CDR3 nucleotide sequence: TGTGCCAGCAGTCGCGCAGGGGGTGTTCAGCCCCAGCATTTT. It encodes CASSRAGGVQPQHF.

This chain connects TRBV2 to TRBJ2-7, with 7 bases lining up with TRBD1. The ends lost 8 bases at V and 4 bases at J; junction bases unmatched: 8. Germline CDR1 and CDR2: SNHLY and FYNNEI. This CDR3 is built from 13 residues. Here the CDR3 DNA reads TGTGCCAGCCTTCGGGACAGCGAATACGAGCAGTACTTC. Amino acid sequence: CASLRDSEYEQYF.

This chain connects TRBV5-1 to TRBJ1-1; weak D call: TRBD1 (5 bases). The germline CDR1 and CDR2 sequences are SGHRS and YFSETQ. This CDR3 has 15 residues. Deletions cut 3 bases from V and 1 base from J, with 13 bases between. The CDR3 spells CASSYAGGPNTEAFF. DNA for the CDR3: TGCGCCAGCAGCTACGCGGGGGGTCCGAACACTGAAGCTTTCTTT.

This clone was found once. The chain couples TRBV6-5 to TRBJ2-3, with TRBD2 matching 7 bases. Trimming cost V 8 bases and J 8 bases; bases outside gene matches: 16. CDR3 size: 15 residues. Germline CDR1 is MNHEY and CDR2 is SVGAGI. CDR3 nucleotides: TGTGCCAGCCTAAGTGGGAGGGCCTGGGCTGGTACGCAGTATTTT. Translation: CASLSGRAWAGTQYF.